This T cell receptor beta chain was obtained from a study of cytomegalovirus exposure and HLA in healthy donors. Comments on this clone: What it recognizes is unknown.

This CDR3 is 15 amino acids long. Findings and caveats of the study: Prior analysis indicated that the majority of TCR beta V segments exhibited productivity approximately 87% or approximately 30% of the time. Diagnosis of cytomegalovirus status made by the classifier reportedly showed high specificity and sensitivity.

The PCR was carried out with 60 Vbeta primers and 13 Jbeta primers. TCRdb's copy holds only in-frame clones and misses some; the assay was immunoSEQ multiplex PCR. Among approximately 140,000 clones, approximately 84% were seen once, and the ten largest hold under 3%. The rearrangement joins TRBV12-2 to TRBJ2-5; TRBD2, the table's D call, lacks a check against the DNA. TRBV12-2 has pseudogene status. The receptor was isolated from a boy aged 2-9 years in good health and CMV-seronegative. Sequenced input: PBMCs. For the CDR3, the DNA is TGTGCAAGTCGACCTAGCGGGTACCGCCAAGAGACCCAGTACTTC. The encoded protein is CASRPSGYRQETQYF.